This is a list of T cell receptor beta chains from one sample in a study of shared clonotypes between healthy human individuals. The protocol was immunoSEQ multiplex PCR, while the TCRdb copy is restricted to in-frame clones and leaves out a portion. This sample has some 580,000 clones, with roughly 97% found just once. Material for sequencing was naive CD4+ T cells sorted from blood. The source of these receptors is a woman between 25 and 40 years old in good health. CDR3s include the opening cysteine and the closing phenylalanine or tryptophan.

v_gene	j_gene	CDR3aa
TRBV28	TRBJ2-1	CASLKGTPGNEQFF
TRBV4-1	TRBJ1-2	CTSSPPGPDLHGYTF
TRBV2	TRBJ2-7	CASSEAVDGRTYEQYF
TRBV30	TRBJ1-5	CAWSVRSYRGEPQHF
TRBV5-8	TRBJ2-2	CASSPGHLFTGELFF
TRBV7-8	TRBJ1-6	CASSRRQGINSPLHF
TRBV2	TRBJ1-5	CASSLRRYSNQPQHF
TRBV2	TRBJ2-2	CASSVDTGELFF
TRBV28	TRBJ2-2	CASSIDGAGGELFF
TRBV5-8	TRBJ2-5	CASSQGTLRRGEETQYF
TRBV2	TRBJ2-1	CASTGGRKFF
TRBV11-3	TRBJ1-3	CASSISQGPSGNTIYF
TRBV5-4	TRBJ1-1	CASSLYTNTEAFF
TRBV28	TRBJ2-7	CASSFEGVYEQYF
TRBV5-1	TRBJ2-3	CASSSGLAGVADTQYF
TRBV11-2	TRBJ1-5	CASSRTGDQPQHF
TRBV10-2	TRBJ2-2	CARFVEARNTGELFF
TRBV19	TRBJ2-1	CASSAWTSDYNEQFF
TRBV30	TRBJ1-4	CAWSVRRDYREKLFF
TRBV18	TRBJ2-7	CASSPRDYEQYF
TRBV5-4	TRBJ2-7	CAAGTRGYEQYF
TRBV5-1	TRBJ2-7	CASSLSGTSSYEQYF
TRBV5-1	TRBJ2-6	CASLGQPSGGANVLTF
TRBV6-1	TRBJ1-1	CASSGQGNTEAFF
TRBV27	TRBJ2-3	CASSFQFSTDTQYF
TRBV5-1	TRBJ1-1	CASSRPSSHTEAFF
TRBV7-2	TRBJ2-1	CASSLQGRLNNEQFF
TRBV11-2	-	CASSSTYEQYF
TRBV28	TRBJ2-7	CASSQGSIYEQYF
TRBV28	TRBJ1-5	CASSLRQGAQPQHF
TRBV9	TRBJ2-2	CASSASGSNTGELFF
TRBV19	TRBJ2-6	CASSMGLSGANVLTF
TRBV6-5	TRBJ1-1	CASSYSGPRGRGAFF
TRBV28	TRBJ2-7	CASSSSGTGWYEQYF
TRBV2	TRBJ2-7	CASLRERSSYEQYF
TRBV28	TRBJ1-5	CASSFTHQPQHF
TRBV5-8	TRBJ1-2	CASSPGTGNYGYTF
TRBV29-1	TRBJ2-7	CSAAGTSGSYEQYF
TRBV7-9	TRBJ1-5	CASSLWLGKVGNQPQHF
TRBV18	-	CASSPPGSYEQYF
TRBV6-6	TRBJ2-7	CASSRRAGVYEQYF
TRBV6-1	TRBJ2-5	CASSESRQETQYF
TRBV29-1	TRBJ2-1	CSVFGAWDGLSSYNEQFF
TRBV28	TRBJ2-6	CASTSSRGSGANVLTF
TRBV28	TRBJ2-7	CASEIGGQGANEQYF
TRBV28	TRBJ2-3	CASRKLTDTQYF
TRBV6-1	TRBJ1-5	CASSELTGTLNQPQHF
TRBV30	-	CAWSVKTATRYEQYF
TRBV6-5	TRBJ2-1	CASSYRTRGGDNEQFF
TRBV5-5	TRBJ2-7	CASSLYPRDREREQYF
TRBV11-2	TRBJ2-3	CASSSAPGLARKEDTQYF
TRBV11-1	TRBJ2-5	CASSLAGQQETQYF
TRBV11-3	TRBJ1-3	CASSTPSEGNTIYF
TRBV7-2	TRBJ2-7	CASSTGQGPYEQYF